This T cell receptor beta chain was captured by sequencing in a study of shared clonotypes between healthy human individuals. Whole-study results and caveats: Relative to clonotypes present in all four donors, those not shared had lower generation probabilities. The sharing of about 5.3% of naive CD4 clonotypes was seen across a handful of donors.

A few counts support this clone. Its target is not known. Other DNA variants within this sample encode the same CDR3. When replicate PCRs were run on sorted subsets, they used 150 to 200 ng DNA, some 33,000 T cell genomes. Clones were sequenced by immunoSEQ multiplex PCR, and TCRdb holds only the in-frame ones, with some missing. The sample lists around 2.3 million clones, 95% seen once, with approximately 0.13% in the top ten. This CDR3 is 12 amino acids long. Germline V gene sequence: CDR1 ENHRY, CDR2 SYGVKD. V lost 3 bases and J lost 4, with 6 bases in between. What was sequenced was naive CD4+ T cells sorted from blood. Subset described: CD45RA+ positively selected. The sequence was collected from a man between 18 and 35 years old in good health. The chain recombines TRBV10-3 with TRBJ1-2, with D unresolved. CDR3 sequence reads: CAISEGPYGYTF. Written as DNA, the CDR3 is TGTGCCATCAGTGAAGGTCCCTATGGCTACACCTTC.